Below, one T cell receptor (beta chain) is given with its context. This sample is part of a study of PD-1 and CTLA-4 blockade in melanoma. Generated by immunoSEQ multiplex PCR, the TCRdb table keeps only in-frame clones and is missing some. The data contain tens of thousands of clones, about 87% of them singletons. Germline trimming cut 2 bases from V and 10 bases from J; bases unmatched to any gene: 15. The CDR3 runs to 17 residues. The V gene's germline CDR1 is SEHNR and CDR2 FQNEAQ (reference sequence). The specimen comprised CD8+ T cells from peripheral blood, sampled before anti-PD-1 treatment. The chain recombines TRBV7-9 with TRBJ2-1; 9 positions agree with TRBD2. This TCR derives from a human donor with melanoma. The CDR3 loop reads CASSLFGPSGAGDEQFF. The CDR3 region has the DNA TGTGCCAGCAGCTTATTTGGGCCTAGCGGGGCCGGGGACGAGCAGTTCTTC.